Listed below are T cell receptor beta chains from one sample, sequenced in a study of control samples from healthy donors and cancer patients. TCRdb's table, derived via immunoSEQ multiplex PCR, lists solely in-frame clones and lacks some. The sample contains about 22,000 clones, approximately 80% of which appear only once. The sequenced material came from PBMCs. The receptors stem from a man aged 55 to 70 with head and neck cancer. Both conserved end residues are part of each CDR3. The D gene is left open where the match is weak. Only part of the rows carry a size: once, few, many, or a class if the clone is expanded.

D gene | J gene | V gene | clone size | CDR3 DNA | CDR3 protein
. | TRBJ1-6 | TRBV6-5 | . | TGTGCCAGCCTCCCATCTGGGAATTCACCCCTCCACTTT | CASLPSGNSPLHF
. | TRBJ2-3 | TRBV2 | . | TGTGCCAGCATAAGGGGGGCAGATACGCAGTATTTT | CASIRGADTQYF
TRBD1 | TRBJ1-4 | TRBV6-5 | . | TGTGCCAGCAGTAACGACAGGGATGGAAAACTGTTTTTT | CASSNDRDGKLFF
TRBD2 | TRBJ2-5 | TRBV5-4 | . | TGTGCCAGCAGCTTGGATGGGCGGGAGGAAGAGACCCAGTACTTC | CASSLDGREEETQYF
TRBD1 | TRBJ1-3 | TRBV6-1 | . | TGTGCCAGCTCAAGAGGGACAGTCTCTGGAAACACCATATATTTT | CASSRGTVSGNTIYF
. | TRBJ1-6 | TRBV9 | once | TGTGCCAGCAGCCCACGCTGGGGGAGGGATTCACCCCTCCACTTT | CASSPRWGRDSPLHF
TRBD1 | TRBJ2-7 | TRBV11-3 | . | TGTGCCAGCAGTCAGTCCACAACAGGGGTCGCCGAGCAGTACTTC | CASSQSTTGVAEQYF
. | TRBJ2-3 | TRBV20-1 | . | TGCAGTGCTAGGGGACCAGATACGCAGTATTTT | CSARGPDTQYF
. | TRBJ1-5 | TRBV27 | . | TGTGCCAGCAGTTTGCAGGGTGGCAATCAGCCCCAGCATTTT | CASSLQGGNQPQHF
. | TRBJ1-1 | TRBV11-2 | . | TGTGCCAGCAGCTTAGTAGCCGGCGACACTGAAGCTTTCTTT | CASSLVAGDTEAFF
. | TRBJ1-2 | TRBV5-8 | . | TGTGCCAGCAGCTTCGGGGATTACTATGGCTACACCTTC | CASSFGDYYGYTF
. | TRBJ2-7 | TRBV4-1 | . | TGCGCCAGCAGCCAAGATGAGACCTACGAGCAGTACTTC | CASSQDETYEQYF
. | TRBJ2-7 | TRBV21-1 | . | TGTGCCAGCAGCACCTCCGGGCCTCAGAGCTCCTACGAGCAGTACTTC | CASSTSGPQSSYEQYF